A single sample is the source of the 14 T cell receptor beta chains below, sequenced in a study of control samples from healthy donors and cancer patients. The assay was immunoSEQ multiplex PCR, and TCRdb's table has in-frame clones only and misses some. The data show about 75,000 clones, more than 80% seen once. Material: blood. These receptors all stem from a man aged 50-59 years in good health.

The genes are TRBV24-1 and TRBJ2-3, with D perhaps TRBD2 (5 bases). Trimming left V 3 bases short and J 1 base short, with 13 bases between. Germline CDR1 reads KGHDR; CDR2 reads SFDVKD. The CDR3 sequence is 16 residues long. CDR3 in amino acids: CATSDPGLPGTDTQYF. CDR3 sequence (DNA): TGTGCCACCAGTGATCCCGGACTCCCTGGCACAGATACGCAGTATTTT.

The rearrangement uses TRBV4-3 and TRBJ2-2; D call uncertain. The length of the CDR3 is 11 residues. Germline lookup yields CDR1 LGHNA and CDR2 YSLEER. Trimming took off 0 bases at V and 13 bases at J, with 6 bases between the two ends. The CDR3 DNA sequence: TGCGCCAGCAGCCAAGATTTACGGCTGTTTTTT. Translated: CASSQDLRLFF.

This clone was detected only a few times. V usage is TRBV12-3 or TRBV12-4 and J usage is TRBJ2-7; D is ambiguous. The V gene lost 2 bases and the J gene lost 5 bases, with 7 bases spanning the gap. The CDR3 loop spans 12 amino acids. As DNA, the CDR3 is TGTGCCAGCAGTTTACATGGGGACGAGCAGTACTTC. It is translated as CASSLHGDEQYF.

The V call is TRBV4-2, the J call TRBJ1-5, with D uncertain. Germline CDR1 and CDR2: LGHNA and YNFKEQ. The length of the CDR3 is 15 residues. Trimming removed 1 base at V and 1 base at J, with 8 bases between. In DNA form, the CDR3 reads TGTGCCAGCAGCCAAGGGTTGGGAAGCAATCAGCCCCAGCATTTT. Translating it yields CASSQGLGSNQPQHF.

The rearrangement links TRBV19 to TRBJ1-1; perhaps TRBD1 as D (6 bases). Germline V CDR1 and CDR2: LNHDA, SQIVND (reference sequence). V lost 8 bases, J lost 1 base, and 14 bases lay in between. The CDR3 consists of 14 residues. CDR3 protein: CASSWGGRNTEAFF. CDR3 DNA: TGTGCCAGTTCTTGGGGGGGGCGGAACACTGAAGCTTTCTTT.

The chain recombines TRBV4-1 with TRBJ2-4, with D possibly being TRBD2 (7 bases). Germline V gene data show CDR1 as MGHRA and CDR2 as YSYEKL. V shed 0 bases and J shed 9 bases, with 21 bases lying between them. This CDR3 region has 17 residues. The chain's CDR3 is CASSQDFVAGEGRIQYF. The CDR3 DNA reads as TGCGCCAGCAGCCAAGATTTCGTGGCAGGGGAGGGGCGCATTCAGTACTTC.

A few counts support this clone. The CDR3 bases are TGTGCCAGCTCACCATGGAGGGGGTCTGGGCGTTCAGATACGCAGTATTTT. It encodes CASSPWRGSGRSDTQYF. This chain joins TRBV18 and TRBJ2-3; TRBD1 or TRBD2 may be the D gene (6 bases each). The CDR3 has 17 residues. Trimming shortened V by 2 bases and J by 4 bases, and 19 bases separated the two germline ends. Germline V CDR1 and CDR2: KGHSH, LQKENI. The complete variable domain, with remaining parts taken from reference TRBV18 and TRBJ2-3, reads NAGVMQNPRHLVRRRGQEARLRCSPMKGHSHVYWYRQLPEEGLKFMVYLQKENIIDESGMPKERFSAEFPKEGPSILRIQQVVRGDSAAYFCASSPWRGSGRSDTQYFGPGTRLTVL.

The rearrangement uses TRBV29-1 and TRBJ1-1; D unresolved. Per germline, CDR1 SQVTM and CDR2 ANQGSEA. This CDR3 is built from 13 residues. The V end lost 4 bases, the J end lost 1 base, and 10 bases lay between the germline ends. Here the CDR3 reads CSVVYGGNTEAFF. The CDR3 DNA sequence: TGCAGCGTTGTTTATGGTGGGAACACTGAAGCTTTCTTT.

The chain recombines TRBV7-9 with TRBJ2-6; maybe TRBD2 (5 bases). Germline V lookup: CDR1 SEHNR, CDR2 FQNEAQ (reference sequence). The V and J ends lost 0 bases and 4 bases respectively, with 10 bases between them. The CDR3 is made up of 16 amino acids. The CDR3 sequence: CASSLALGIGANVLTF. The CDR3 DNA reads TGTGCCAGCAGCTTAGCGCTCGGGATCGGGGCCAACGTCCTGACTTTC.

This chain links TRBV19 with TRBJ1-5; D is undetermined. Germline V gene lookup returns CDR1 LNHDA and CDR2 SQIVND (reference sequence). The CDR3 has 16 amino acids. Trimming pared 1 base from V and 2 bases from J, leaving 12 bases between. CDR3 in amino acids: CASSIVGTLGNQPQHF. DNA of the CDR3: TGTGCCAGTAGTATAGTGGGAACCCTGGGCAATCAGCCCCAGCATTTT.

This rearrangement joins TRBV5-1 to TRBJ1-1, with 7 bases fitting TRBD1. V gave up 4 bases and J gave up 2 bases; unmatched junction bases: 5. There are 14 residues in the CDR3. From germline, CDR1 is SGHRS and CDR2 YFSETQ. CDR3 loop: CASSLGQDNTEAFF. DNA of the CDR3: TGCGCCAGCAGCCTCGGACAGGACAACACTGAAGCTTTCTTT.

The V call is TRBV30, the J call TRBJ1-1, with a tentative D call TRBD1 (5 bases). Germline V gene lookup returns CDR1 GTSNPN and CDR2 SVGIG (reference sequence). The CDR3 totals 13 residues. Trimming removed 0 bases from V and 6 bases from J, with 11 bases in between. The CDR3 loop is CAWSVGASSEAFF. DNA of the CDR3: TGTGCCTGGAGTGTAGGGGCCAGCTCTGAAGCTTTCTTT.

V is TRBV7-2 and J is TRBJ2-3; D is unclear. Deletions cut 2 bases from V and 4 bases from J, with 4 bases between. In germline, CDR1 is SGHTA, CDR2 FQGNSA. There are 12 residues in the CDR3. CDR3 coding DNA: TGTGCCAGCAGCTTACACCCAGATACGCAGTATTTT. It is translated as CASSLHPDTQYF.

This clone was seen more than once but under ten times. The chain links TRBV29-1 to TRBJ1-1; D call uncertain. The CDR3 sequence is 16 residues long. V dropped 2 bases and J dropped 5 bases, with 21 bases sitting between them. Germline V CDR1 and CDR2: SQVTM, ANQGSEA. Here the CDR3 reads CSVEMVALLSRTEAFF. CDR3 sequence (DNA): TGCAGCGTTGAAATGGTGGCCCTTTTAAGTAGGACTGAAGCTTTCTTT.